The 27 T cell receptor beta chains below all came from one sample that was sequenced in a study of HIV-infected patients and healthy controls (TCRdb year 2014). The library was made by 5' RACE. The sequencing machine was an Illumina MiSeq. Reverse transcription of approximately 460 ng RNA was performed with SuperScript III using primers directed against the alpha and beta constant regions. Alpha and beta chain libraries were generated separately via chain-specific third strand synthesis with multiplexing indices. TCRdb applied fastp at Q25 and MiXCR to the public reads, then kept only in-frame beta chains. All rows with the same CDR3 protein become a single entry with the most common DNA and genes. A total of roughly 7,500 distinct CDR3 sequences appear in this sample, roughly 6.8% of them only once. The ten top clones hold just over 20% of the sample. The study collected follow-up blood from HIV-infected patients roughly three months, about 14 weeks, after antiretroviral therapy began. Whole blood was used without cell fractionation, so the repertoire reflected all unsorted peripheral T cells.

Sample: blood, taken during antiretroviral therapy. The receptors were gathered from an adult with HIV infection.

With regard to this clonotype: With the library built for alpha chains, this beta chain is off target and its frequency is not meaningful. V gene TRBV13 combines with J gene TRBJ2-7; D might be TRBD2 (6 bases). This CDR3 spans 13 amino acids. Trimming cost V 4 bases and J 8 bases, with 15 bases left between them. Germline lookup yields CDR1 PRHDT and CDR2 FYEKMQ (reference sequence). The CDR3 region is CASSSVADWQQYF. CDR3 nucleotide sequence: TGTGCCAGCAGCTCAGTAGCGGACTGGCAGCAGTACTTC.

This clonotype is judged medium-sized. This beta chain is a stray sequence in a library constructed for alpha chains; its clone size is not meaningful. V usage is TRBV10-3 and J usage is TRBJ2-2; D remains unclear. This CDR3 comprises 14 residues. Germline V gene lookup returns CDR1 ENHRY and CDR2 SYGVKD. The ends were cut back, 3 bases at V and 4 bases at J, with 9 bases in the middle. CDR3 amino acids: CAISDPRATGELFF. CDR3 bases: TGTGCCATCAGTGATCCCCGGGCCACCGGGGAGCTGTTTTTT.

By share of the sample, this clonotype is medium-sized. This beta chain lies outside the target of a library built for alpha chains; its clone size means little. This chain connects TRBV5-1 to TRBJ2-3, with 8 bases fitting TRBD2. Germline V lookup: CDR1 SGHRS, CDR2 YFSETQ. This CDR3 region has 16 residues. With V trimmed by 1 base and J by 0 bases, 4 bases remained unmatched. CDR3 DNA sequence: TGCGCCAGCAGCTTGTGGGTAGCGGGGAGCACAGATACGCAGTATTTT. Its protein product is CASSLWVAGSTDTQYF.

This clonotype is medium-sized by share. Since it is a stray read in a library aimed at alpha chains, this beta chain has a size that is not meaningful. The chain carries TRBV6-5 and TRBJ2-5, with 9 positions matching TRBD2. Trimming cost V 1 base and J 5 bases; bases outside gene matches: 8. The V gene's germline CDR1 is MNHEY and CDR2 SVGAGI. The CDR3 contains 16 residues. In DNA form, the CDR3 reads TGTGCCAGCAGTTACTTGGCTAGCGGGACTGGGGAGACCCAGTACTTC. This codes for CASSYLASGTGETQYF.

In its sample, this clonotype was seen many times. The library was prepared for alpha chains; this beta chain is a stray read, so its frequency means little. V usage is TRBV5-1 and J usage is TRBJ2-7, with D perhaps being TRBD1 or TRBD2 (5 bases each). The CDR3 contains 14 residues. V was clipped by 1 base and J by 0 bases, with 8 bases between them. The germline V gene has CDR1 SGHRS and CDR2 YFSETQ. CDR3 DNA: TGCGCCAGCAGCTTGCCGGGGCCCTCCTACGAGCAGTACTTC. Protein: CASSLPGPSYEQYF.

This clonotype was detected ten times or more. This beta chain lies outside the target of a library built for alpha chains; its clone size means little. The chain joins TRBV27 to TRBJ2-2; 8 positions match TRBD2. Trimming at V came to 2 bases and at J to 7 bases, leaving 18 bases not matched to a gene. Germline CDR1 MNHEY, CDR2 SMNVEV (reference sequence). There are 19 residues in the CDR3. The CDR3 sequence is CASSLRLTVGRVLLGELFF. CDR3 in DNA: TGTGCCAGCAGTTTACGTCTCACAGTCGGGAGGGTTTTGCTCGGGGAGCTGTTTTTT.

About this clonotype itself: With the library built for alpha chains, this beta chain is off target and its frequency is not meaningful. This sequence joins TRBV7-2 and TRBJ2-7, with D maybe TRBD1 (6 bases). CDR1 is SGHTA, CDR2 FQGNSA, per germline. V was shortened by 5 bases and J by 2 bases, with 13 bases between the two germline ends. This CDR3 has 14 amino acids. The CDR3 coding sequence is TGTGCCAGCAGCCGCTACCCAGGGGCCTACGAGCAGTACTTC. Translating it yields CASSRYPGAYEQYF.

This clonotype appeared many times. For a library built for alpha chains, this beta chain is a stray read; little rests on its size. The chain employs TRBV5-1 and TRBJ2-7; D tentatively reads TRBD1 or TRBD2 (6 bases each). The CDR3 contains 14 residues. V lost 7 bases and J lost 2, with 16 bases in between. The V gene's germline CDR1 is SGHRS and CDR2 YFSETQ. This CDR3 reads CASRPGGLTYEQYF. The CDR3 DNA follows: TGCGCCAGCCGCCCCGGGGGCCTTACCTACGAGCAGTACTTC.

This clonotype was observed at least ten times. This beta chain lies outside the target of a library built for alpha chains; its clone size means little. The J gene is TRBJ2-6, the V gene TRBV29-1; D gene unclear. The ends were cut back, 5 bases at V and 0 bases at J, with 11 bases in the middle. Germline V gene data show CDR1 as SQVTM and CDR2 as ANQGSEA. The CDR3 is 15 residues long. The CDR3 nucleotides are TGCAGCGTTACAGAAGGATCCTCTGGGGCCAACGTCCTGACTTTC. Its protein is CSVTEGSSGANVLTF.

Worth noting for this clonotype: A clone one base away is much larger, so this may be a read error. For a library built for alpha chains, this beta chain is a stray read; little rests on its size. The rearrangement links TRBV29-1 to TRBJ2-7, with D tentatively TRBD1 or TRBD2 (6 bases each). The CDR3 covers 14 residues. Trimming pared 6 bases from V and 6 bases from J, leaving 21 bases between. The germline V gene encodes CDR1 SQVTM and CDR2 ANQGSEA. Written as DNA, the CDR3 is TGCAGCGTCCTGGGGGGCCACCTGGATACCGAGCAGTACTTC. Translating it yields CSVLGGHLDTEQYF.

This clonotype was seen at least ten times. This beta chain was picked up by a library intended for alpha chains and is off target, so its count carries little meaning. The genes are TRBV7-2 and TRBJ2-3, with TRBD2 matching 8 bases. Per germline, CDR1 SGHTA and CDR2 FQGNSA. J gave up 3 bases and V 5 bases, and 7 bases lay outside the gene matches. The CDR3 totals 15 residues. CDR3: CASSVRGGRTDTQYF. The CDR3 coding sequence is TGTGCCAGCAGCGTTCGGGGGGGCCGGACAGATACGCAGTATTTT. The full variable domain, in which reference TRBV7-2 and TRBJ2-3 provide the parts outside the CDR3, is GAGVSQSPSNKVTEKGKDVELRCDPISGHTALYWYRQSLGQGLEFLIYFQGNSAPDKSGLPSDRFSAERTGGSVSTLTIQRTQQEDSAVYLCASSVRGGRTDTQYFGPGTRLTVL.

This clonotype appeared many times. As an off-target read in a library built for alpha chains, this beta chain has a frequency of little significance. V and J are TRBV13 and TRBJ1-1; D gene ambiguous. The ends were cut back, 2 bases at V and 2 bases at J, with 6 bases in the middle. The CDR3 has 13 amino acids. Per germline, CDR1 PRHDT and CDR2 FYEKMQ (reference sequence). CDR3 sequence: CASSLRRNTEAFF. CDR3 bases: TGTGCCAGCAGCTTACGCAGAAACACTGAAGCTTTCTTT.

This clonotype appeared many times. The size of this beta chain means little, since it is a stray read in a library made for alpha chains. The CDR3 nucleotides read TGTGCCTGGAGTCTGGTACGAGGGACCCAGTACTTC. Translation gives CAWSLVRGTQYF. V is TRBV30 and J is TRBJ2-5; no clear D gene. The CDR3 length is 12 residues. Trimming shortened V by 2 bases and J by 7 bases, and 11 bases separated the two germline ends. The germline CDR1 and CDR2 sequences are GTSNPN and SVGIG (reference sequence). The whole variable domain, filled in from reference TRBV30 and TRBJ2-5, reads SQTIHQWPATLVQPVGSPLSLECTVEGTSNPNLYWYRQAAGRGLQLLFYSVGIGQISSEVPQNLSASRPQDRQFILSSKKLLLSDSGFYLCAWSLVRGTQYFGPGTRLLVL.

This clonotype was seen ten or more times. Because this beta chain is a stray read in a library intended to capture alpha chains, its abundance should not be given much weight. CDR3 DNA sequence: TGTGCCAGCAGCTTAGATCCGGGACAGGCATACAATGAGCAGTTCTTC. Its protein is CASSLDPGQAYNEQFF. The chain is built from TRBV11-3 and TRBJ2-1, with 8 bases fitting TRBD1. This CDR3 is built from 16 residues. Germline CDR1 is SGHNT and CDR2 is YENEEA. J lost 4 bases, V lost 0 bases, and 5 bases had no gene match.

This clonotype is medium-sized within its sample. This beta chain slipped into a library made for alpha chains as a stray read, so its size is not meaningful. The gene calls are TRBV25-1 and TRBJ2-3; weak D call: TRBD1 (6 bases). The germline V gene encodes CDR1 MGHDK and CDR2 SYGVNS. This CDR3 has 14 residues. Trimming shortened V by 11 bases and J by 2 bases, and 17 bases separated the two germline ends. The CDR3 sequence: CAGSIQGDTDTQYF. For the CDR3, the DNA is TGTGCCGGATCGATACAGGGCGACACAGATACGCAGTATTTT.

This clonotype has a count of ten or more. This beta chain is a stray sequence in a library constructed for alpha chains; its clone size is not meaningful. J is TRBJ2-1 and V is TRBV7-9; 10 positions agree with TRBD2. V shed 5 bases and J 0 bases; nucleotides not matched to a gene: 4. Germline V lookup: CDR1 SEHNR, CDR2 FQNEAQ (reference sequence). CDR3 length: 16 residues. CDR3 protein: CASSPGLAASYNEQFF. The CDR3 DNA is TGTGCCAGCAGCCCAGGACTAGCGGCCTCCTACAATGAGCAGTTCTTC.

On this clonotype: This beta chain is a stray read from a library made for alpha chains; its abundance is not meaningful. The rearrangement joins TRBV12-3 or TRBV12-4 to TRBJ1-1, with D perhaps TRBD1 (5 bases). V lost 4 bases and J 1 base, leaving 13 bases between the germline ends. The CDR3 is made up of 15 amino acids. CDR3 nucleotide sequence: TGTGCCAGCAGTTCCAACCGGGGCGCGAACACTGAAGCTTTCTTT. It is translated as CASSSNRGANTEAFF.

This clonotype has a count of ten or more. This beta chain was picked up by a library intended for alpha chains and is off target, so its count carries little meaning. This rearrangement joins TRBV28 to TRBJ2-7; D unresolved. Germline-derived CDR1 and CDR2 are MDHEN and SYDVKM. The CDR3 covers 14 residues. Deletions cut 7 bases from V and 6 bases from J, with 19 bases between. The chain's CDR3 is CASTPPGSRSEQYF. CDR3 DNA: TGTGCCAGCACCCCTCCCGGCTCTCGGAGCGAGCAGTACTTC. Supplemented by reference TRBV28 and TRBJ2-7, the full variable domain reads DVKVTQSSRYLVKRTGEKVFLECVQDMDHENMFWYRQDPGLGLRLIYFSYDVKMKEKGDIPEGYSVSREKKERFSLILESASTNQTSMYLCASTPPGSRSEQYFGPGTRLTVT.

There are many counts of this clonotype. In a library made to pick up alpha chains, this beta chain is a stray read with a size that means little. This chain joins TRBV7-6 and TRBJ2-1, with D possibly called TRBD1 or TRBD2 (5 bases each). Germline CDR1 SGHVS, CDR2 FNYEAQ. There are 13 residues in the CDR3. The ends were cut back, 1 base at V and 9 bases at J, with 10 bases in the middle. CDR3 nucleotide sequence: TGTGCCAGCAGCTTAGTGGGGGTGGTTGAGCAGTTCTTC. The encoded protein is CASSLVGVVEQFF.

By its share, this clonotype is medium-sized. Being off target in a library aimed at alpha chains, this beta chain has a size of little meaning. This sequence joins TRBV6-5 and TRBJ2-3; 7 nucleotides line up with TRBD2. Germline lookup yields CDR1 MNHEY and CDR2 SVGAGI. This CDR3 contains 15 residues. V lost 2 bases, J lost 4 bases, and 6 bases stayed unmatched. CDR3 amino acids: CASSYGLAVADTQYF. The DNA of the CDR3 is TGTGCCAGCAGTTACGGTCTAGCGGTCGCAGATACGCAGTATTTT.

At least ten counts were recorded for this clonotype. This beta chain is a stray read from a library made for alpha chains; its abundance is not meaningful. The chain employs TRBV20-1 and TRBJ1-2; 9 bases align to TRBD1. V trimming: 6 bases; J trimming: 3 bases; junction bases outside the gene matches: 11. CDR1 and CDR2 from the germline V gene are DFQATT and SNEGSKA (reference sequence). The CDR3 is 15 residues long. In DNA form, the CDR3 reads TGCAGTGCCTTTTCCGACAGGGGGAAGGACTATGGCTACACCTTC. Amino acid sequence: CSAFSDRGKDYGYTF.

This clonotype is labeled as medium-sized. The size of this beta chain means little, since it is a stray read in a library made for alpha chains. The CDR3 loop reads CASSSSRTGFITEAFF. CDR3 nucleotide sequence: TGTGCCAGCAGTTCTTCTCGGACAGGATTCATCACTGAAGCTTTCTTT. V is TRBV6-5 and J is TRBJ1-1; TRBD1 matches 7 bases. The CDR3 length is 16 residues. Germline lookup yields CDR1 MNHEY and CDR2 SVGAGI. J gave up 4 bases and V 4 bases, and 12 bases lay outside the gene matches.

This clonotype appeared many times. This beta chain is a stray read from a library made for alpha chains; its abundance is not meaningful. The chain is built from TRBV4-1 and TRBJ1-5, with D possibly TRBD1 on 5 matching bases. Trimming took off 1 base at V and 11 bases at J, with 15 bases between the two ends. Germline CDR1 is MGHRA and CDR2 is YSYEKL. The CDR3 totals 14 residues. The CDR3 spells CASSQGPGKMTQHF. The CDR3 coding sequence is TGCGCCAGCAGCCAAGGTCCAGGGAAGATGACCCAGCATTTT.

The sample holds many counts of this clonotype. This beta chain represents an off-target read in a library built for alpha chains; its size is of limited meaning. The chain joins TRBV5-4 to TRBJ2-2, with 8 bases fitting TRBD1. This CDR3 region has 14 residues. V dropped 0 bases and J dropped 6; count of bases not matched to a gene: 1. Germline V CDR1 and CDR2: SGHNT, YYREEE (reference sequence). CDR3 sequence: CASSLVQGAGELFF. The CDR3 bases are TGTGCCAGCAGCTTGGTACAGGGGGCCGGGGAGCTGTTTTTT.

This clonotype was counted ten times or more. A library prepared for alpha chains yielded this beta chain as an off-target read; its size is of little meaning. The rearrangement uses TRBV20-1 and TRBJ2-4, with 8 bases aligning to TRBD1. Germline V gene sequence: CDR1 DFQATT, CDR2 SNEGSKA (reference sequence). V trimming: 5 bases; J trimming: 13 bases; junction bases outside the gene matches: 10. The CDR3 has 12 amino acids. CDR3 loop: CSAPGQGRAQYF. The CDR3 region has the DNA TGCAGTGCTCCCGGACAGGGAAGGGCCCAGTACTTC.

In its sample, this clonotype ranks as medium-sized. This beta chain lies outside the target of a library built for alpha chains; its clone size means little. The chain combines TRBV11-2 with TRBJ2-1; D remains unclear. With 2 bases removed from V and 8 bases from J, the gap between germline ends came to 19 bases. From germline, CDR1 is SGHAT and CDR2 FQNNGV. CDR3 size: 16 residues. As DNA, the CDR3 is TGTGCCAGCAGCTTAAAGGCGAAAATTGAATCCCATGAGCAGTTCTTC. It is translated as CASSLKAKIESHEQFF.

Ten or more counts support this clonotype. This beta chain is a stray sequence in a library constructed for alpha chains; its clone size is not meaningful. J is TRBJ1-2 and V is TRBV27; TRBD1 matches 11 bases. With 8 bases clipped from V and 8 bases from J, the junction kept 7 bases outside the gene matches. The CDR3 is 13 residues long. CDR1 and CDR2 from the germline V gene are MNHEY and SMNVEV (reference sequence). The CDR3: CASGRTGGKGYTF. The CDR3 region has the DNA TGTGCCAGCGGTAGGACAGGGGGCAAGGGCTACACCTTC.